This T cell receptor (beta chain) was sequenced in a study of blood T cell repertoires in COVID-19. As originally analysed: Amplification from reference gene primers served as the basis for estimated nucleated cell counts. Some clones are missing from TCRdb's copy, which holds only in-frame ones; the method was immunoSEQ multiplex PCR. The DNA was the basis for D and trimming; V, J and clone size are from that table. Of about 400,000 clones detected, roughly 89% appear once; the ten largest clones hold 1.7%. Participants were aged roughly 18 to 95 years, lived in under 30 US areas, and enrolled virtually. Participants had their cohort set by participant-reported clinical history. CDR1 and CDR2 (germline): LGHDT, YNNKEL (reference sequence). V was clipped by 9 bases and J by 2 bases, with 12 bases between them. CDR3 size: 13 residues. This clone was observed once.

The genes are TRBV3-1 (or the pseudogene TRBV3-2) and TRBJ2-3, with D possibly TRBD1 on 6 matching bases. The sequence came from a woman in her twenties or thirties who had recovered from COVID-19. Input material: PBMCs or T cells enriched from blood (not recorded which). This CDR3 is CARGARTTDTQYF. The CDR3 DNA is TGTGCCAGGGGGGCCCGAACCACAGATACGCAGTATTTT.